This TCR beta chain was sequenced for a study of cytomegalovirus exposure and HLA in healthy donors. Overall study results and limits: According to the study, 150 to 200 TCR beta chains were cytomegalovirus-associated. Within the approximately 120 validation repertoires, first-cohort TCR clusters tended to co-occur, according to a later analysis.

The data were produced by immunoSEQ multiplex PCR, yet TCRdb's version contains in-frame clones alone and is incomplete. This repertoire shows about 76,000 clones, nearly 95% found once; its top ten account for about 1.4%. J lost 1 base, V lost 2 bases, and 1 base had no gene match. This CDR3 spans 15 amino acids. Germline V gene data show CDR1 as MNHNS and CDR2 as SASEGT. In regard to this clone: The antigen is not known.

The sequence derives from a man between 18 and 35 years old in good health and CMV-seropositive. This chain connects TRBV6-1 to TRBJ2-1; 8 nucleotides match TRBD1. The sequencing input was PBMCs. CDR3 DNA: TGTGCCAGCAGTGAACGGGACAGGTCCTACAATGAGCAGTTCTTC. This translates into CASSERDRSYNEQFF.